Below, 25 T cell receptor beta chains from the same sample are listed, as sequenced in a study of T cells in Graves' hyperthyroidism and ophthalmopathy. Researchers amplified the TCR beta CDR3 regions from RNA transcripts. Initially, a first-round RT-PCR of the TCR CDR3 employed the HTBI primer set. In TCRdb, the multiplex PCR reads were re-called with MiXCR into one record per CDR3 protein. The sample lists around 480,000 distinct CDR3 sequences, about 15% occurring once. The specimen was blood. These receptors originate from a woman under 30 with Graves' hyperthyroidism.

This clonotype was counted ten times or more. This rearrangement joins TRBV12-3 or TRBV12-4 to TRBJ1-5; unclear D gene. CDR3 size: 13 residues. Trimming left V 7 bases short and J 6 bases short, with 13 bases between. The CDR3 region has the DNA TGTGCCAGCACCTTCCTTTGGGGTCAGCCCCAGCATTTT. Its protein is CASTFLWGQPQHF.

This clonotype turned up a few times. The chain recombines TRBV5-1 with TRBJ2-7; 8 positions match TRBD2. With 6 bases clipped from V and 5 bases from J, the junction kept 13 bases outside the gene matches. This CDR3 has 15 amino acids. CDR1 and CDR2 from the germline V gene are SGHRS and YFSETQ. The CDR3 here is CASTGRGGRFDEQYF. As DNA, the CDR3 is TGCGCCAGCACCGGGCGGGGCGGGAGGTTCGACGAGCAGTACTTC.

This clonotype was observed many times. V is TRBV6-1 and J is TRBJ2-2, with D maybe TRBD1 (6 bases). The germline V and J ends were trimmed by 4 bases and 7 bases, with 16 bases remaining between them. Germline-derived CDR1 and CDR2 are MNHNS and SASEGT. CDR3 length equals 15 residues. As DNA, the CDR3 is TGTGCCAGCAGTGTGATGAACAGGGTGCACGGGGAGCTGTTTTTT. Protein product: CASSVMNRVHGELFF.

This clonotype was recorded at least ten times. The V gene is TRBV29-1, the J gene TRBJ2-1; D perhaps matches TRBD1 (6 bases). Trimming removed 4 bases from V and 0 bases from J, with 19 bases in between. The CDR3 extends over 17 amino acids. CDR1 is SQVTM and CDR2 is ANQGSEA in the germline V gene. The CDR3 loop is CSVGASPGASSYNEQFF. CDR3 coding DNA: TGCAGCGTTGGAGCGTCTCCAGGGGCTAGCTCCTACAATGAGCAGTTCTTC.

This clonotype was counted between two and nine times. The chain is built from TRBV30 and TRBJ2-7; 11 bases match TRBD2. The germline CDR1 and CDR2 sequences are GTSNPN and SVGIG (reference sequence). V gave up 3 bases and J gave up 5 bases; unmatched junction bases: 9. The CDR3 is made up of 15 amino acids. The CDR3 is CAWSPLLAGVHEQYF. The DNA of the CDR3 is TGTGCCTGGAGCCCTCTACTAGCGGGAGTACACGAGCAGTACTTC.

The sample holds a few counts of this clonotype. This rearrangement joins TRBV12-3 or TRBV12-4 to TRBJ2-7; possibly TRBD2 for D (5 bases). The CDR3 extends over 14 amino acids. Trimming took 6 bases from V and 0 from J, leaving 12 bases between them. The CDR3 sequence: CASSLALSSYEQYF. CDR3 coding DNA: TGTGCCAGCAGCCTAGCCCTCAGCTCCTACGAGCAGTACTTC.

In its sample, this clonotype was seen a few times. Since a much larger clone is just one base distant, this may be a read error. The chain uses TRBV2 and TRBJ2-3; D ambiguous. Germline V gives CDR1 SNHLY, CDR2 FYNNEI. CDR3 length equals 12 residues. V lost 7 bases and J 5 bases, leaving 10 bases between the germline ends. The CDR3 nucleotides are TGTGCCAGCAACCCGGGTAGAGATACGCAGTATTTT. Translation gives CASNPGRDTQYF.

V is TRBV30 and J is TRBJ2-1; the match to TRBD2 covers 9 bases. The CDR3 spans 13 residues. CDR1 is GTSNPN and CDR2 is SVGIG in the germline V gene (reference sequence). Trimming at V came to 5 bases and at J to 7 bases, leaving 6 bases not matched to a gene. The CDR3 nucleotides are TGTGCCTGGTTCGGCGGGAGGGCAAATGAGCAGTTCTTC. Its translation is CAWFGGRANEQFF.

This clonotype is a singleton in its sample. V is TRBV24-1 and J is TRBJ2-2; D unresolved. The germline gives CDR1 KGHDR, CDR2 SFDVKD. The CDR3 runs 16 residues. The V gene lost 1 base and the J gene lost 3 bases, with 11 bases spanning the gap. The CDR3 nucleotides read TGTGCCACCAGTGATTTCTCCCGGCGTTACACCGGGGAGCTGTTTTTT. It is translated as CATSDFSRRYTGELFF.

This clonotype has a count of ten or more. The rearrangement uses TRBV2 and TRBJ2-1; 10 bases align to TRBD2. The V segment lost 6 bases and the J segment 10 bases; nucleotides outside the gene matches: 12. Germline V gene lookup returns CDR1 SNHLY and CDR2 FYNNEI. The CDR3 loop spans 15 amino acids. The CDR3 nucleotides are TGTGCCAGCAGAATCAGCGGGAGGGTCTTCAAGGAGCAGTTCTTC. This gives the protein CASRISGRVFKEQFF. The whole variable domain, filled in from reference TRBV2 and TRBJ2-1, reads EPEVTQTPSHQVTQMGQEVILRCVPISNHLYFYWYRQILGQKVEFLVSFYNNEISEKSEIFDDQFSVERPDGSNFTLKIRSTKLEDSAMYFCASRISGRVFKEQFFGPGTRLTVL.

This clonotype was recorded at least ten times. The chain links TRBV10-3 to TRBJ1-1; possibly TRBD1 for D (6 bases). V was cut by 3 bases and J by 0 bases, with 17 bases left in between. Germline-derived CDR1 and CDR2 are ENHRY and SYGVKD. This CDR3 region has 17 residues. DNA of the CDR3: TGTGCCATCAGTGACCAGGGGTTCTATAACATGAACACTGAAGCTTTCTTT. The encoded protein is CAISDQGFYNMNTEAFF.

This clonotype was seen many times. This chain links TRBV12-3 or TRBV12-4 with TRBJ1-2, with a weak D call TRBD1 (6 bases). Trimming took off 1 base at V and 8 bases at J, with 17 bases between the two ends. The CDR3 length is 15 residues. The CDR3 nucleotides are TGTGCCAGCAGTTTAGAAACAGGGTATAATGAGGGCTACACCTTC. Translated: CASSLETGYNEGYTF.

This chain links TRBV20-1 with TRBJ2-5; TRBD2 matches 15 bases. The germline CDR1 and CDR2 sequences are DFQATT and SNEGSKA (reference sequence). The CDR3 contains 15 residues. Trimming cost V 5 bases and J 5 bases; bases outside gene matches: 6. CDR3 DNA sequence: TGCAGTGCTCGGACTAGCGGGAGGGCCTCGGAGACCCAGTACTTC. It is translated as CSARTSGRASETQYF.

There are many counts of this clonotype. The chain is built from TRBV2 and TRBJ1-1, with a weak D call TRBD1 (6 bases). Trimming left V 6 bases short and J 11 bases short, with 19 bases between. Looked up from germline, CDR1 is SNHLY and CDR2 is FYNNEI. The length of the CDR3 is 13 residues. The CDR3 sequence: CASRDGGTPRAFF. Here the CDR3 DNA reads TGTGCCAGCAGGGACGGAGGGACACCGCGGGCTTTCTTT. Supplemented by reference TRBV2 and TRBJ1-1, the full variable domain reads EPEVTQTPSHQVTQMGQEVILRCVPISNHLYFYWYRQILGQKVEFLVSFYNNEISEKSEIFDDQFSVERPDGSNFTLKIRSTKLEDSAMYFCASRDGGTPRAFFGQGTRLTVV.

The V gene is TRBV7-9, the J gene TRBJ1-2, with D perhaps matching TRBD1 (5 bases). The CDR3 is made up of 15 amino acids. Germline values: CDR1 SEHNR, CDR2 FQNEAQ (reference sequence). Trimming removed 6 bases at V and 3 bases at J, with 17 bases between. The CDR3 is CASRPALGRDYGYTF. CDR3 nucleotide sequence: TGTGCCAGCAGACCAGCCCTGGGCAGGGACTATGGCTACACCTTC. The variable domain in full, with the rest retrieved from reference TRBV7-9 and TRBJ1-2, is DTGVSQNPRHKITKRGQNVTFRCDPISEHNRLYWYRQTLGQGPEFLTYFQNEAQLEKSRLLSDRFSAERPKGSFSTLEIQRTEQGDSAMYLCASRPALGRDYGYTFGSGTRLTVV.

This clonotype has only a few counts. The chain employs TRBV19 and TRBJ2-3; D perhaps matches TRBD1 (5 bases). V was shortened by 4 bases and J by 4 bases, with 15 bases between the two germline ends. Germline V lookup: CDR1 LNHDA, CDR2 SQIVND (reference sequence). This CDR3 has 15 amino acids. CDR3: CASSRDGLRADTQYF. DNA of the CDR3: TGTGCCAGTAGTAGAGATGGCCTCAGGGCAGATACGCAGTATTTT.

With respect to this clonotype: Being one base from a much bigger clone, this may be a read error. The conserved closing phenylalanine or tryptophan is absent in this CDR3, likely reflecting a read error. The chain combines TRBV2 with TRBJ1-5, with no clear D. This CDR3 has 15 residues. Germline V gene data show CDR1 as SNHLY and CDR2 as FYNNEI. Trimming pared 4 bases from V and 2 bases from J, leaving 12 bases between. The chain's CDR3 is CASSGDTWGNQPQHL. Here the CDR3 DNA reads TGTGCCAGCAGTGGAGACACCTGGGGCAATCAGCCCCAGCATCTT.

The table lists this clonotype with many counts. The chain has TRBV25-1 and TRBJ2-5, with D possibly being TRBD2 (6 bases). Germline V CDR1 and CDR2: MGHDK, SYGVNS. With 3 bases removed from V and 10 bases from J, the gap between germline ends came to 12 bases. There are 12 residues in the CDR3. The CDR3 is CASSDHSGDQYF. CDR3 sequence (DNA): TGTGCCAGCAGTGATCACTCGGGGGACCAGTACTTC.

V and J are TRBV12-5 and TRBJ1-4; D gene ambiguous. Germline V gene sequence: CDR1 LGHNT, CDR2 FRNRAP. V was clipped by 3 bases and J by 3 bases, with 17 bases between them. The CDR3 runs 17 residues. The CDR3 sequence: CASGFIIAAAANEKLFF. CDR3 in DNA: TGTGCTAGTGGTTTTATCATAGCGGCGGCGGCTAATGAAAAACTGTTTTTT.

This chain connects TRBV19 to TRBJ2-1, with 7 nucleotides matching TRBD1. The CDR3 loop spans 16 amino acids. Trimming cost V 3 bases and J 7 bases; bases outside gene matches: 12. The V gene's germline CDR1 is LNHDA and CDR2 SQIVND (reference sequence). CDR3 loop: CASSISTLLRGNEQFF. The CDR3 bases are TGTGCCAGTAGTATTTCAACCCTTCTCAGGGGGAATGAGCAGTTCTTC.

In its sample, this clonotype was seen many times. The chain combines TRBV2 with TRBJ2-5; 12 nucleotides line up with TRBD2. This CDR3 has 15 residues. V shed 6 bases and J 1 base; nucleotides not matched to a gene: 3. Germline values: CDR1 SNHLY, CDR2 FYNNEI. CDR3 bases: TGTGCCAGCAGAAGACTAGCGGGAGTCCAAGAGACCCAGTACTTC. As protein: CASRRLAGVQETQYF. The variable domain in full, with the rest retrieved from reference TRBV2 and TRBJ2-5, is EPEVTQTPSHQVTQMGQEVILRCVPISNHLYFYWYRQILGQKVEFLVSFYNNEISEKSEIFDDQFSVERPDGSNFTLKIRSTKLEDSAMYFCASRRLAGVQETQYFGPGTRLLVL.

At least ten counts were recorded for this clonotype. CDR3 bases: TGTGCCAGCAGCTTGGGAACCACACTGGCGTACGAGCAGTACGTC. It is translated as CASSLGTTLAYEQYV. V usage is TRBV11-2 and J usage is TRBJ2-7; D unresolved. The CDR3 length is 15 residues. Germline assignment: CDR1 SGHAT and CDR2 FQNNGV. V gave up 3 bases and J gave up 4 bases, with 16 bases separating them.

This clonotype was counted at least ten times. The gene calls are TRBV6-1 and TRBJ1-1, with 8 bases matching TRBD1. The CDR3 totals 14 residues. V gave up 5 bases and J gave up 11 bases; unmatched junction bases: 13. Germline V gene lookup returns CDR1 MNHNS and CDR2 SASEGT. CDR3 bases: TGTGCCAGCAGTACCTACCGACAGGGGAAAGGGGCTTTCTTT. It is translated as CASSTYRQGKGAFF.

This clonotype was observed at least ten times. The J gene is TRBJ2-1, the V gene TRBV19; TRBD2 might be the D (6 bases). V dropped 8 bases and J dropped 4 bases, with 15 bases sitting between them. Germline CDR1 is LNHDA and CDR2 is SQIVND (reference sequence). The CDR3 has 14 amino acids. The CDR3 DNA reads as TGTGCCAGTTGCCGGCGGGGAAATTACAATGAGCAGTTCTTC. It translates to CASCRRGNYNEQFF. Supplemented by reference TRBV19 and TRBJ2-1, the full variable domain reads DGGITQSPKYLFRKEGQNVTLSCEQNLNHDAMYWYRQDPGQGLRLIYYSQIVNDFQKGDIAEGYSVSREKKESFPLTVTSAQKNPTAFYLCASCRRGNYNEQFFGPGTRLTVL.

The V gene is TRBV12-3 or TRBV12-4, the J gene TRBJ2-1, with D uncertain. The CDR3 length is 14 residues. V lost 5 bases and J lost 14, with 22 bases in between. This CDR3 is CASSPGTFMAREFF. The CDR3 nucleotides are TGTGCCAGCAGTCCCGGTACGTTTATGGCCCGGGAGTTCTTC.